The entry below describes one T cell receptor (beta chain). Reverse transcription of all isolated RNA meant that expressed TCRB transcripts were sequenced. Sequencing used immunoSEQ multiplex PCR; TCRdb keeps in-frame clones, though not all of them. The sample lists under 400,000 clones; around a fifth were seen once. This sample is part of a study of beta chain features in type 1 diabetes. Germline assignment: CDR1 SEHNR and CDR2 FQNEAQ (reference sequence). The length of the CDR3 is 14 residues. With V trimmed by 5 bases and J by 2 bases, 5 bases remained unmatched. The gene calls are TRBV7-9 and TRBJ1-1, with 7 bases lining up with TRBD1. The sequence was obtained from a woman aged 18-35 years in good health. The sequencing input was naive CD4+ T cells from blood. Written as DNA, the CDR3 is TGTGCCAGCAGCCAGGGGACAGCCAACACTGAAGCTTTCTTT. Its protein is CASSQGTANTEAFF. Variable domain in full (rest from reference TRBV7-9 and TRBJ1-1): DTGVSQNPRHKITKRGQNVTFRCDPISEHNRLYWYRQTLGQGPEFLTYFQNEAQLEKSRLLSDRFSAERPKGSFSTLEIQRTEQGDSAMYLCASSQGTANTEAFFGQGTRLTVV.